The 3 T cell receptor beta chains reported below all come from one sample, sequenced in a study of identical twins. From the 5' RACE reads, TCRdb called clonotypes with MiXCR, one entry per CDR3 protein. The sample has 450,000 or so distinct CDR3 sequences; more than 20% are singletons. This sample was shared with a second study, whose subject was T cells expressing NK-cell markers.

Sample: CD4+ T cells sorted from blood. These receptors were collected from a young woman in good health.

The chain's CDR3 is CASSTIDSYEQYF. The CDR3 DNA reads TGTGCCAGCAGTACCATAGACTCCTACGAGCAGTACTTC. This chain connects TRBV6-1 to TRBJ2-7; D unclear. Germline V lookup: CDR1 MNHNS, CDR2 SASEGT. The germline V and J ends were trimmed by 5 bases and 0 bases, with 8 bases remaining between them. The CDR3 runs 13 residues.

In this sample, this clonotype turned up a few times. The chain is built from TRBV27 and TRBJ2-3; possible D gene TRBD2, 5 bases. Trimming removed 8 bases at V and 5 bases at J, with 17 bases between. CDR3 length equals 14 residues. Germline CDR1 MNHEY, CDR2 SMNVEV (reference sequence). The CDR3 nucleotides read TGTGCCAGCCCCCCGGCGGGTACCGGAGATACGCAGTATTTT. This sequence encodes CASPPAGTGDTQYF.

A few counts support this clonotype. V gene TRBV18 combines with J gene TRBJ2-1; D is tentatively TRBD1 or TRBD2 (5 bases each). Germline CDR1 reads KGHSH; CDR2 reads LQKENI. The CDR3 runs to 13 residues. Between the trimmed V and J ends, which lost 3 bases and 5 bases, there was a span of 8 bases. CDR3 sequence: CASSPRGDNEQFF. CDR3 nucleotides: TGTGCCAGCTCACCGAGGGGAGACAATGAGCAGTTCTTC.